The T cell receptor beta chain described here comes from a study of blood T cell repertoires in COVID-19. In the study overall: Spain, Italy and the United States supplied samples that represented acute and convalescent COVID-19. T cells, B-cell-depleted T cells, or PBMCs provided the cDNA or gDNA that served as material.

V lost 5 bases, J lost 9 bases, and 11 bases stayed unmatched. Germline CDR1 and CDR2: KGHSH and LQKENI. There are 15 residues in the CDR3. As originally analysed: Estimates of nucleated cell counts were drawn from the amplification of reference gene primers. Data came from immunoSEQ multiplex PCR; TCRdb stores just in-frame clones and leaves some out. Clone size and V and J calls were adopted from that table, with D and trimming inferred from the DNA. The sample consists of fewer than 60,000 clones, approximately 85% of them appearing once. While infection was still active, Seattle patients were enrolled and then followed longitudinally.

The clonotype comes from a woman of 80 years or more with COVID-19, enrolled during active disease. Input material: peripheral blood. The rearrangement links TRBV18 to TRBJ2-1; 9 nucleotides match TRBD1. The CDR3 is CASSSLQGAMGEQFF. Written as DNA, the CDR3 is TGTGCCAGCTCAAGTTTACAGGGGGCTATGGGTGAGCAGTTCTTC.